A selection of T cell receptor beta chains follows, all from one sample in a study of PD-1 blockade in classical Hodgkin lymphoma. Data came from immunoSEQ multiplex PCR; TCRdb stores just in-frame clones and leaves some out. Here the sample spans some 31,000 clones, approximately 94% being singletons. Sequencing was performed on peripheral blood mononuclear cells (PBMCs). All receptors derive from a human donor with classical Hodgkin lymphoma. Both conserved end residues are part of each CDR3. A D gene is named only where the DNA matches it firmly. Size tells how often a clone was seen (once, few, many) or the class of an expanded clone, and some rows leave it out.

TRBJ2-3 - 15 TRBV5-1 TRBD2 TGCGCCAGCAGCTTGGCCCTAGCGGGGAAAGATACGCAGTATTTT CASSLALAGKDTQYF
TRBJ1-1 - 13 TRBV19 - TGTGCCAGTAACCCAAGGGGACTCACTGAAGCTTTCTTT CASNPRGLTEAFF
TRBJ2-1 - 16 TRBV4-2 - TGTGCCAGCAGCCGTTCTACGGGAATGCGCTACAATGAGCAGTTCTTC CASSRSTGMRYNEQFF
TRBJ1-1 once 15 TRBV18 - TGTGCCAGCTCACCACCACGGGGGGGCGGGACTGAAGCTTTCTTT CASSPPRGGGTEAFF
TRBJ1-1 - 15 TRBV7-9 - TGTGCCAGCAGCTTTGAGCGGGACATTCACACTGAAGCTTTCTTT CASSFERDIHTEAFF
TRBJ1-4 once 13 TRBV7-2 TRBD1 TGTGCCAGCAGCTATAGGACAGGGGAAAAACTGTTTTTT CASSYRTGEKLFF
TRBJ1-3 - 17 TRBV14 - TGTGCCAGCAGCCAAGAATTGGCAGCTCACTCTGGAAACACCATATATTTT CASSQELAAHSGNTIYF
TRBJ2-7 - 19 TRBV11-1 TRBD2 TGTGCCAGCAGCGTATCTAGCGGGAGGGCCGGCCGACTAACCTACGAGCAGTACTTC CASSVSSGRAGRLTYEQYF
TRBJ1-1 - 15 TRBV7-3 - TGTGCCAGCAGCTCCCCGGAACCCCCTAAACGGGAAGCTTTCTTT CASSSPEPPKREAFF
TRBJ2-7 - 13 TRBV4-1 - TGCGCCAGCAGCCTAAAGAGGGAGATGGGGCAGTACTTC CASSLKREMGQYF
TRBJ2-7 - 13 TRBV27 - TGTGCCAGCAGTTTAACACAGGGTTACGAGCAGTACTTC CASSLTQGYEQYF
TRBJ1-2 - 14 TRBV6-6 - TGTGCCAGCAGTCCCAGCCCAACTAACTATGGCTACACCTTC CASSPSPTNYGYTF
TRBJ2-1 - 17 TRBV1 - TGCACCAGCAGCCATCTCTTTCCCGGGAGCCAAGACAATGAGCAGTTCTTC CTSSHLFPGSQDNEQFF
TRBJ2-7 - 15 TRBV27 TRBD2 TGTGCCAGCAGTCCACGGACTAGCGGGCGCTACGAGCAGTACTTC CASSPRTSGRYEQYF
TRBJ2-3 - 12 TRBV19 - TGTGCCAGTAGTACCCTCGGAAGTACGCAGTATTTT CASSTLGSTQYF
TRBJ2-7 - 15 TRBV5-5 TRBD2 TGTGCCAGCAGCCCCGGACTAGTTGGGGACTACGAGCAGTACTTC CASSPGLVGDYEQYF
TRBJ1-1 - 13 TRBV2 - TGTGCCAGCAGTGGGGACACGAACACTGAAGCTTTCTTT CASSGDTNTEAFF
TRBJ2-2 - 13 TRBV6-5 - TGTGCCAGCAGTCCCGTGGGGGCCGGGGAGCTGTTTTTT CASSPVGAGELFF
TRBJ1-3 - 12 TRBV7-9 - TGTGGGGAGGGCTCGTCTGGAAACACCATATATTTT CGEGSSGNTIYF
TRBJ2-7 - 15 TRBV6-5 TRBD2 TGTGCCAGCAGTTACATTGGGGGAGGGGCCTACGAGCAGTACTTC CASSYIGGGAYEQYF
TRBJ2-7 once 17 TRBV7-8 TRBD2 TGTGCCAGCAGCCCCGCCCTGCTAGCGGGAGGGGTATACGAGCAGTACTTC CASSPALLAGGVYEQYF
TRBJ1-3 - 18 TRBV30 - TGTGCCTGGAGATTAGGGTTGGTCAGCAGGCCGGGAGGAAACACCATATATTTT CAWRLGLVSRPGGNTIYF
TRBJ2-5 - 13 TRBV27 TRBD2 TGTGCCAGCAGACCACCGGGACTAGCGGGAGAGTACTTC CASRPPGLAGEYF
TRBJ1-1 - 14 TRBV6-5 - TGTGCCAGCAGTTACCCGGGACTCAACACTGAAGCTTTCTTT CASSYPGLNTEAFF
TRBJ2-1 - 13 TRBV5-6 - TGTGCCAGCAGCTGGGGATTCTACAATGAGCAGTTCTTC CASSWGFYNEQFF
TRBJ2-7 once 16 TRBV5-5 TRBD1 TGTGCCAGCAGCTCCCGGACAGGGGTCTTCAACTACGAGCAGTACTTC CASSSRTGVFNYEQYF
TRBJ1-2 - 14 TRBV7-8 TRBD1 TGTGCCAGCAGCCCTGACAGGGGCCCCTATGGCTACACCTTC CASSPDRGPYGYTF
TRBJ2-3 - 15 TRBV13 TRBD2 TGTGCCAGCAGCTTTTGGCCAGCGGGGACAGATACGCAGTATTTT CASSFWPAGTDTQYF
TRBJ2-3 once 16 TRBV7-2 TRBD2 TGTGCCAGCAGCTTAGGACTAGCGGGAGTAAGAGATACGCAGTATTTT CASSLGLAGVRDTQYF
TRBJ2-4 - 14 TRBV5-5 - TGTGCCAGCAGCTTCCCCGCGGAATTAAACATTCAGTACTTC CASSFPAELNIQYF
TRBJ2-1 - 15 TRBV29-1 TRBD2 TGCAGCGTTGAGTTAGCGGGAGGCAGATGGAATGAGCAGTTCTTC CSVELAGGRWNEQFF
TRBJ1-2 - 14 TRBV2 TRBD1 TGTGCCAGCTTCGGACAGGGGAAAAACTATGGCTACACCTTC CASFGQGKNYGYTF
TRBJ1-5 - 12 TRBV7-9 - TGTGCCAGCAGCTTAAATAATCAGCCCCAGCATTTT CASSLNNQPQHF
TRBJ1-5 - 15 TRBV28 TRBD1 TGTGCCAGCAGTTTCCGGGGACAGGGATTTCAGCCCCAGCATTTT CASSFRGQGFQPQHF
TRBJ2-1 - 16 TRBV6-5 TRBD1 TGTGCCAGCAGTTACGGTCGGACAGGGGGGTACAATGAGCAGTTCTTC CASSYGRTGGYNEQFF
TRBJ2-3 - 13 TRBV2 - TGTGCCAGCAGAGACGGTCGAGCAGATACGCAGTATTTT CASRDGRADTQYF
TRBJ2-5 - 15 TRBV5-6 TRBD1 TGTGCCAGCAGCTTGAAGGACAGGCCAACTGGGACCCAGTACTTC CASSLKDRPTGTQYF
TRBJ2-7 - 15 TRBV4-3 - TGCGCCAGCAGCCGGACCTTAGGGGACTCCTACGAGCAGTACTTC CASSRTLGDSYEQYF
TRBJ1-2 - 12 TRBV7-6 - TGTGCCAGCAGCCCGGTCCAGAATGGCTACACCTTC CASSPVQNGYTF
TRBJ1-4 - 15 TRBV28 TRBD1 TGTGCCAGCAGTTCCTGGGACAGAACTAATGAAAAACTGTTTTTT CASSSWDRTNEKLFF
TRBJ2-2 - 14 TRBV7-2 - TGTGCCAGCAGCTTAATGGTTGGTCCCGGGGAGCTGTTTTTT CASSLMVGPGELFF
TRBJ1-1 - 15 TRBV6-6 - TGTGCCAGCAGTCCATCCTGGGGGCTAAACACTGAAGCTTTCTTT CASSPSWGLNTEAFF
TRBJ1-2 - 15 TRBV5-4 TRBD1 TGTGCCAGCAGCCCTCGGACAGGGGCTAACTATGGCTACACCTTC CASSPRTGANYGYTF
TRBJ2-5 - 12 TRBV2 - TGTGCCAGCAGTTCGGTACAAGAGACCCAGTACTTC CASSSVQETQYF
TRBJ1-2 - 16 TRBV7-2 TRBD1 TGTGCCAGCAGCTTAGGGGACAGGGTTCCCCTCTATGGCTACACCTTC CASSLGDRVPLYGYTF
TRBJ2-7 once 16 TRBV15 TRBD1 TGTGCCACCAGCAGGACGCCGGGACAGGGGCTGGACGAGCAGTACTTC CATSRTPGQGLDEQYF
TRBJ2-1 - 17 TRBV6-1 - TGTGCCAGCAGTGGAGAGGGCGGAACTGGAGGGGACAATGAGCAGTTCTTC CASSGEGGTGGDNEQFF
TRBJ2-6 - 16 TRBV19 - TGTGCCAGTATGCCGACAGATTTCTCTGGGGCCAACGTCCTGACTTTC CASMPTDFSGANVLTF
TRBJ2-7 - 15 TRBV11-2 TRBD2 TGTGCCAGCAACCCGGGGACTAGGGGCTCCTACGAGCAGTACTTC CASNPGTRGSYEQYF
TRBJ2-7 - 13 TRBV9 - TGTGCCAGCAGCGTAGGCTCCTCCTACGAGCAGTACTTC CASSVGSSYEQYF
TRBJ1-2 once 14 TRBV7-2 - TGTGCCAGCAGTCCCTCGGGGGGAACTGCTGACTACACCTTC CASSPSGGTADYTF
TRBJ2-7 - 17 TRBV4-3 - TGCGCCAGCAGCCAAGGGAGTGTCGGGGGACACCCCTACGAGCAGTACTTC CASSQGSVGGHPYEQYF